These 26 T cell receptor beta chains were sequenced from one sample in a study of identical twins. TCRdb fed the 5' RACE reads into MiXCR, producing one record per CDR3 protein. The sample records about 530,000 distinct CDR3 sequences, 20% to 25% being singletons. This sample was shared with a second study, whose subject was yellow fever vaccine responses in identical twins.

The sample taken for sequencing was CD4+ T cells sorted from blood. The receptors stem from a woman aged 18-29 years in good health.

The genes are TRBV20-1 and TRBJ1-1; D is possibly TRBD1 (5 bases). With 1 base removed from V and 9 bases from J, the gap between germline ends came to 21 bases. The CDR3 spans 15 residues. Germline CDR1 is DFQATT and CDR2 is SNEGSKA (reference sequence). The CDR3 reads CSARGGEGSVDKAFF. DNA of the CDR3: TGCAGTGCTAGAGGAGGGGAGGGTTCTGTGGACAAAGCTTTCTTT.

V is TRBV12-5 and J is TRBJ2-3; D perhaps matches TRBD1 (6 bases). The CDR3 spans 15 residues. Germline loops: CDR1 LGHNT, CDR2 FRNRAP. V shed 6 bases and J shed 1 base, with 14 bases lying between them. CDR3 loop: CASGPQGIGTDTQYF. CDR3 bases: TGTGCTAGTGGCCCTCAGGGGATCGGCACAGATACGCAGTATTTT.

The chain is built from TRBV7-9 and TRBJ1-6; TRBD1 might be the D (5 bases). CDR3 size: 13 residues. V lost 7 bases to trimming and J lost 8 bases, with 12 bases between them. The V gene's germline CDR1 is SEHNR and CDR2 FQNEAQ (reference sequence). CDR3 amino acids: CASTAGAHSPLHF. In DNA form, the CDR3 reads TGTGCCAGCACCGCCGGGGCGCATTCACCCCTCCACTTT.

The chain employs TRBV5-1 and TRBJ1-6, with D perhaps TRBD1 (5 bases). Trimming stripped 3 bases from V and 7 bases from J, with 11 bases between. The germline V gene encodes CDR1 SGHRS and CDR2 YFSETQ. This CDR3 is 14 amino acids long. Written as DNA, the CDR3 is TGCGCCAGCAGCTCCCGGGACGGAAATTCACCCCTCCACTTT. Protein sequence: CASSSRDGNSPLHF.

This clonotype was observed a handful of times. The CDR3 protein is CATTSSGTQYF. CDR3 bases: TGTGCCACGACTAGTAGCGGTACGCAGTATTTT. The J gene is TRBJ2-3, the V gene TRBV24-1; D is perhaps TRBD2 (6 bases). This CDR3 comprises 11 residues. Germline loops: CDR1 KGHDR, CDR2 SFDVKD. Deletions cut 10 bases from V and 8 bases from J, with 12 bases between.

This clonotype came up many times. The chain uses TRBV6-1 and TRBJ1-6; D might be TRBD1 (6 bases). V dropped 2 bases and J dropped 2 bases, with 10 bases sitting between them. Germline-derived CDR1 and CDR2 are MNHNS and SASEGT. This CDR3 is 16 amino acids long. The CDR3 loop reads CASSELRGTYNSPLHF. Here the CDR3 DNA reads TGTGCCAGCAGTGAACTCAGGGGAACCTATAATTCACCCCTCCACTTT.

V usage is TRBV10-1 and J usage is TRBJ2-1; TRBD1 or TRBD2 may be the D gene (5 bases each). The CDR3 length is 13 residues. The V end lost 4 bases, the J end lost 9 bases, and 13 bases lay between the germline ends. Looked up from germline, CDR1 is WNHNN and CDR2 is SYGVQD (reference sequence). The CDR3 loop is CASSGGPSREQFF. CDR3 DNA sequence: TGCGCCAGCAGTGGGGGACCATCCCGTGAGCAGTTCTTC.

The rearrangement links TRBV10-3 to TRBJ1-1; TRBD1 matches at 9 bases. The length of the CDR3 is 13 residues. Germline lookup yields CDR1 ENHRY and CDR2 SYGVKD. V lost 8 bases to trimming and J lost 4 bases; unmatched junction nucleotides: 5. The CDR3 nucleotides are TGTGCCATCTTCGGGACAGGGAGCACTGAAGCTTTCTTT. It translates to CAIFGTGSTEAFF.

The CDR3 reads CASSYKTGTILNNEQFF. The CDR3, as DNA: TGTGCCAGCAGCTATAAAACCGGGACTATACTTAACAATGAGCAGTTCTTC. The V call is TRBV7-8, the J call TRBJ2-1; 7 bases map to TRBD2. This CDR3 comprises 17 residues. The germline gives CDR1 SGHVS, CDR2 FQNEAQ. The V and J ends lost 4 bases and 5 bases, in that order; junction bases with no gene match: 14.

This clonotype has ten or more counts. The chain recombines TRBV12-5 with TRBJ2-5; a possible D gene is TRBD2 (6 bases). The germline V gene encodes CDR1 LGHNT and CDR2 FRNRAP. The CDR3 contains 12 residues. V lost 6 bases, J lost 5 bases, and 10 bases lay in between. The CDR3 region has the DNA TGTGCTAGTGGCCAGGCGGGGGAGACCCAGTACTTC. It is translated as CASGQAGETQYF. Using reference TRBV12-5 and TRBJ2-5 for the parts outside the CDR3, the full variable domain is DARVTQTPRHKVTEMGQEVTMRCQPILGHNTVFWYRQTMMQGLELLAYFRNRAPLDDSGMPKDRFSAEMPDATLATLKIQPSEPRDSAVYFCASGQAGETQYFGPGTRLLVL.

The chain carries TRBV12-3 or TRBV12-4 and TRBJ1-6; TRBD1 is a possible D gene (6 bases). Trimming removed 5 bases from V and 9 bases from J, with 17 bases in between. The CDR3 is made up of 15 amino acids. CDR3 amino acids: CASSPGTTGGSPLHF. CDR3 nucleotides: TGTGCCAGCAGTCCAGGGACAACAGGAGGTTCACCCCTCCACTTT.

A remark on this clonotype: The junction departs from the called germline gene at one end, perhaps through a read error. V is TRBV12-3 or TRBV12-4 and J is TRBJ1-4; D gene ambiguous. CDR3 length equals 14 residues. The DNA for the CDR3 is TGTGCCAGCAGTCTAGCCGGGCCAGTAGAAAAACTGTTTTTT. Protein: CASSLAGPVEKLFF.

The CDR3 region is CASRPGWGPNEQFF. The CDR3 nucleotides read TGTGCCAGCAGGCCAGGGTGGGGGCCCAATGAGCAGTTCTTC. The V gene is TRBV3-1, the J gene TRBJ2-1; D possibly corresponds to TRBD1 (6 bases). This CDR3 comprises 14 residues. CDR1 LGHDT and CDR2 YNNKEL come from the germline V gene (reference sequence). Trimming pared 6 bases from V and 6 bases from J, leaving 15 bases between.

This clonotype was counted at least ten times. The chain joins TRBV12-3 or TRBV12-4 to TRBJ2-1, with D possibly being TRBD2 (6 bases). Trimming pared 7 bases from V and 6 bases from J, leaving 19 bases between. This CDR3 is built from 15 residues. CDR3 sequence (DNA): TGTGCCAGCACCTCTGGGACTGCACCGGGCAATGAGCAGTTCTTC. This encodes CASTSGTAPGNEQFF.

The chain carries TRBV5-1 and TRBJ1-2; TRBD1 agrees at 8 bases. Losses at the gene ends were 0 bases for V and 8 bases for J; bases not matched to a gene: 6. Per the germline V gene, CDR1 is SGHRS and CDR2 is YFSETQ. The CDR3 length is 14 residues. CDR3 amino acids: CASSLVATGDGYTF. CDR3 nucleotides: TGCGCCAGCAGCTTGGTGGCGACAGGGGACGGCTACACCTTC.

This clonotype has a handful of counts. The chain joins TRBV5-1 to TRBJ2-3; D uncertain. This CDR3 comprises 15 residues. Germline V gene lookup returns CDR1 SGHRS and CDR2 YFSETQ. Deletions cut 1 base from V and 0 bases from J, with 9 bases between. CDR3 loop: CASSLLSDSTDTQYF. In DNA form, the CDR3 reads TGCGCCAGCAGCTTGTTGTCAGACAGCACAGATACGCAGTATTTT.

The chain is built from TRBV5-1 and TRBJ2-3; D call uncertain. Germline V gene data show CDR1 as SGHRS and CDR2 as YFSETQ. The CDR3 extends over 15 amino acids. The V end lost 0 bases, the J end lost 2 bases, and 10 bases lay between the germline ends. The CDR3 reads CASSLVPEDTDTQYF. For the CDR3, the DNA is TGCGCCAGCAGCTTGGTTCCAGAAGACACAGATACGCAGTATTTT.

The rearrangement uses TRBV20-1 and TRBJ2-5; D may correspond to TRBD1 or TRBD2 (5 bases each). Trimming pared 5 bases from V and 1 base from J, leaving 17 bases between. Germline CDR1 is DFQATT and CDR2 is SNEGSKA (reference sequence). The CDR3 consists of 15 residues. CDR3 in DNA: TGCAGTGCTGGCCCGCTGCGAGGGGTCCAAGAGACCCAGTACTTC. It codes for CSAGPLRGVQETQYF.

This clonotype appeared a few times. V and J are TRBV6-5 and TRBJ1-2, with 12 bases identical to TRBD1. The CDR3 runs 14 residues. Per the germline V gene, CDR1 is MNHEY and CDR2 is SVGAGI. V dropped 2 bases and J dropped 8; count of bases not matched to a gene: 3. CDR3 amino acids: CASSYGTGGWGYTF. The CDR3 region has the DNA TGTGCCAGCAGTTACGGGACAGGGGGCTGGGGCTACACCTTC.

CDR3 bases: TGTGCCAGCGGCCCACAGGGGCAGGGGACCGGGGAGCTGTTTTTT. It encodes CASGPQGQGTGELFF. The V and J genes are TRBV6-1 and TRBJ2-2; TRBD1 matches 7 bases. With V trimmed by 8 bases and J by 5 bases, 11 bases remained unmatched. Germline assignment: CDR1 MNHNS and CDR2 SASEGT. The CDR3 has 15 amino acids.

The chain couples TRBV11-3 to TRBJ2-2, with TRBD2 matching over 13 bases. Germline V lookup: CDR1 SGHNT, CDR2 YENEEA. Trimming cost V 3 bases and J 11 bases; bases outside gene matches: 9. The CDR3 spans 16 residues. CDR3 sequence (DNA): TGTGCCAGCAGCTTCAACTTCGGACTAGCGGGAGTAGAGCTGTTTTTT. This translates into CASSFNFGLAGVELFF.

The genes are TRBV24-1 and TRBJ2-1; the match to TRBD2 covers 10 bases. Trimming removed 5 bases from V and 0 bases from J; junction bases left unmatched: 6. The CDR3 consists of 17 residues. CDR1 is KGHDR, CDR2 SFDVKD, per germline. CDR3 sequence (DNA): TGTGCCACCAGTGGCAAACTAGCGGGACCCTCCTACAATGAGCAGTTCTTC. Translating it yields CATSGKLAGPSYNEQFF.

The J gene is TRBJ2-4, the V gene TRBV20-1; D assignment may be TRBD1 or TRBD2 (5 bases each). Germline-derived CDR1 and CDR2 are DFQATT and SNEGSKA (reference sequence). The V gene lost 0 bases and the J gene lost 8 bases, with 11 bases spanning the gap. There are 13 residues in the CDR3. Here the CDR3 DNA reads TGCAGTGCTAGAGAGGGGTGGGGACACATTCAGTACTTC. Translating it yields CSAREGWGHIQYF.

The genes are TRBV29-1 and TRBJ2-3; D not certain. CDR1 SQVTM and CDR2 ANQGSEA come from the germline V gene. The V end was cut by 5 bases, the J end by 4 bases, with 7 bases between. The CDR3 sequence is 11 residues long. The CDR3 protein is CSVPLADTQYF. As DNA, the CDR3 is TGCAGCGTTCCTCTAGCAGATACGCAGTATTTT.

This clonotype came up a few times. This chain uses TRBV6-1 with TRBJ1-5; 7 positions match TRBD1. The CDR3 is 14 amino acids. CDR1 is MNHNS and CDR2 is SASEGT in the germline V gene. The V gene end was trimmed by 5 bases and the J gene end by 4 bases; junction bases not matched to a gene: 5. CDR3 sequence: CASSQTGPNQPQHF. CDR3 bases: TGTGCCAGCAGTCAGACAGGGCCAAATCAGCCCCAGCATTTT.

V usage is TRBV3-1 and J usage is TRBJ2-1; 10 positions agree with TRBD2. The CDR3 is made up of 16 amino acids. V shed 3 bases, J shed 4 bases, and the junction held 6 bases outside the gene matches. Germline CDR1 LGHDT, CDR2 YNNKEL (reference sequence). CDR3 sequence reads: CASSQIAGGLYNEQFF. The DNA for the CDR3 is TGTGCCAGCAGCCAGATAGCGGGAGGATTATACAATGAGCAGTTCTTC.